This TCR beta chain was recorded in a study of cytomegalovirus exposure and HLA in healthy donors. The CDR3 is made up of 15 amino acids. In germline, CDR1 is MGHDK, CDR2 SYGVNS. The ends lost 2 bases at V and 8 bases at J; junction bases unmatched: 9. TCRdb's copy holds only in-frame clones and misses some; the assay was immunoSEQ multiplex PCR. Of fewer than 350,000 clones listed, roughly 90% are singletons. The receptor was derived from a woman under 30 in good health and CMV-seronegative. The sample consisted of PBMCs. The V gene is TRBV25-1, the J gene TRBJ2-1; 7 bases align to TRBD2. CDR3 sequence reads: CASSEAGVGGDEQFF. CDR3 coding DNA: TGTGCCAGCAGTGAAGCGGGAGTAGGTGGGGATGAGCAGTTCTTC.